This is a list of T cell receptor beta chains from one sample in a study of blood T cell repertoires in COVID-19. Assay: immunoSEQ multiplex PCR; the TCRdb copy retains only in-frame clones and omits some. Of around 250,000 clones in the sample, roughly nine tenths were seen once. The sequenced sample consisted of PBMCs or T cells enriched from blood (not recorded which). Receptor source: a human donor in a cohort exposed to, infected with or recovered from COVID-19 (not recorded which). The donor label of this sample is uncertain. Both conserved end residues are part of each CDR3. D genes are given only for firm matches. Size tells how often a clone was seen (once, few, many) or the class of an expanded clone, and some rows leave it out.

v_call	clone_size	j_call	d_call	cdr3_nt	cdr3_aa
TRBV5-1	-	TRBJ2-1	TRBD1	TGCGCCAGCAGCTCCCTATTGACAGGGGGCGCGGTAAATGAGCAGTTCTTC	CASSSLLTGGAVNEQFF
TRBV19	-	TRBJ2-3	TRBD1	TGTGCCAGTAATGACAGGGGTGGAGATACGCAGTATTTT	CASNDRGGDTQYF
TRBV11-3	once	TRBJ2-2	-	TGTGCCAGCAGCTCGCGGGTGGACACCGGGGAGCTGTTTTTT	CASSSRVDTGELFF
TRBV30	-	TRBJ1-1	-	TGTGCCTGGAGTGTACGTGGGGTTCAGGGGACTGAAGCTTTCTTT	CAWSVRGVQGTEAFF
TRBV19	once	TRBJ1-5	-	TGTGCCAGTAGTATGGGAACCCAGGGGATGAGTAATCAGCCCCAGCATTTT	CASSMGTQGMSNQPQHF
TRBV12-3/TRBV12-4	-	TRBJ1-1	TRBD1	TGTGCCAGCAATACAGGGGGTGAAGCTTTCTTT	CASNTGGEAFF
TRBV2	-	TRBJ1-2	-	TGTGCCAGCAGTGAGGGGAGGTCAGGCTATGGCTACACCTTC	CASSEGRSGYGYTF
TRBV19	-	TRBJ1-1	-	TGTGCCAGTAATCTCAGGGGTTTAATGAACACTGAAGCTTTCTTT	CASNLRGLMNTEAFF
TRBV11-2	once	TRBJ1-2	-	TGTGCCAGCAGCTTAACAGACTATGGCTACACCTTC	CASSLTDYGYTF
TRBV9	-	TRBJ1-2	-	TGTGCCAGCAGCGTACCAGAGGGCACTCGAAACTATGGCTACACCTTC	CASSVPEGTRNYGYTF
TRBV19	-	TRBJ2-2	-	TGTGCCAGTAGTATAGTGGCAGGGAGGACGGGCGGGGAGCTGTTTTTT	CASSIVAGRTGGELFF
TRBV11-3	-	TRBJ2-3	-	TGTGCCAGCAGCCCTAGCACAGATACGCAGTATTTT	CASSPSTDTQYF
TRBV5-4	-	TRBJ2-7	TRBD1	TGTGCCAGCAGCCCGCGGACAGGGGGCTACGAGCAGTACTTC	CASSPRTGGYEQYF
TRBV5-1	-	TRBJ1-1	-	TGCGCCAGCAGCTTGGTAGGCTTCGGCAGGGGTGGGAACACTGAAGCTTTCTTT	CASSLVGFGRGGNTEAFF
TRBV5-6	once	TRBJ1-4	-	TGTGCCAGCAGCTTCCTCCGGGACACCGGACTCCAAACGGTGTTTTTT	CASSFLRDTGLQTVFF
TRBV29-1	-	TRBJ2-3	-	TGCAGCGTTGAAGGCGGGAACACAGATACGCAGTATTTT	CSVEGGNTDTQYF
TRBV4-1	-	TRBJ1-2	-	TGCGCCAGCAGCCAAGTCCAGGGGTCCGACTATGGCTACACCTTC	CASSQVQGSDYGYTF
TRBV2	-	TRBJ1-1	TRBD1	TGTGCCAGCAGTGATTACAGGGGGCGCACTGAAGCTTTCTTT	CASSDYRGRTEAFF
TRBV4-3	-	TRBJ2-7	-	TGCGCCAGCAGCCAGGCAGGTGAGCAGTACTTC	CASSQAGEQYF
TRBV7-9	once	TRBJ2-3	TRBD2	TGTGCCAGCAGCTTAGTACTAGCGGGGCTCACAGATACGCAGTATTTT	CASSLVLAGLTDTQYF
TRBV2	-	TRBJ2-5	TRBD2	TGTGCCAGCAGGGCCGGGACTAGCGGGGGGTTCCAAGAGACCCAGTACTTC	CASRAGTSGGFQETQYF
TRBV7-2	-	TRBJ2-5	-	TGTGCCAGCAGCCAGGGGCAAGAGACCCAGTACTTC	CASSQGQETQYF
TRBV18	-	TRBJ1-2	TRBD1	TGTGCCAGCTCAGGACCGACAGGGGAATCTGATGGCTACACCTTC	CASSGPTGESDGYTF
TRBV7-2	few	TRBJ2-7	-	TGTGCCAGCAGCTTCTTTCGGGGAACCTACGAGCAGTACTTC	CASSFFRGTYEQYF
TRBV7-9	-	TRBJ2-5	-	TGTGCCAGCAGCTTACAGCAGGGGCAAGAGACCCAGTACTTC	CASSLQQGQETQYF
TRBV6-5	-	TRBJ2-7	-	TGTGCCAGCAGTTACGTGGGGGGGCGTGAGCAGTACTTC	CASSYVGGREQYF
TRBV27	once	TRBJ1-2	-	TGTGCCAGCAGTCCCCCCGGCGGTGGCTACACCTTC	CASSPPGGGYTF
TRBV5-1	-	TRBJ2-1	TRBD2	TGCGCCAGCAGCTTGGAGAGCGGGGGGCTTTACAATGAGCAGTTCTTC	CASSLESGGLYNEQFF
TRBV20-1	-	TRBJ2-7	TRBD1	TGCAGTGCTAGTACAGGGGGCTCCTACGAGCAGTACTTC	CSASTGGSYEQYF
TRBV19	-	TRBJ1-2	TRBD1	TGTGCCAGTAGCTACGGGACAGTCTATGGCTACACCTTC	CASSYGTVYGYTF
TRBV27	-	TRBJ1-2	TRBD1	TGTGCCAGCAGTCCACTGCAGGGGGCGAACTATGGCTACACCTTC	CASSPLQGANYGYTF
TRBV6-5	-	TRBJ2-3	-	TGTGCCAGCAGCTTTGGAGGGGGCACAGATACGCAGTATTTT	CASSFGGGTDTQYF
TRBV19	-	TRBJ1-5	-	TGTGCCAGTAGTCCTTTTGAGGGCGCGGGCAATCAGCCCCAGCATTTT	CASSPFEGAGNQPQHF
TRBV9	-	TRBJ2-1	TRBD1	TGTGCCAGCAGCGTAGGGACAGGGGGCTGGAACAATGAGCAGTTCTTC	CASSVGTGGWNNEQFF
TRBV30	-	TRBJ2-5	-	TGTGCCTGGAGTTACCGATGGGGGCCGGAGACCCAGTACTTC	CAWSYRWGPETQYF
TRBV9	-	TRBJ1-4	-	TGTGCCAGCAGCGTAGGCACCGGGGTGGAGGAAAAACTGTTTTTT	CASSVGTGVEEKLFF
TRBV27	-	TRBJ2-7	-	TGTGCCAGCAGTTTATCGATCGGGGTGGACGAGCAGTACTTC	CASSLSIGVDEQYF
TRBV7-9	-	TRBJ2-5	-	TGTGCCAGCAGCTTAGGGATAACAGGGTCAGAGACCCAGTACTTC	CASSLGITGSETQYF
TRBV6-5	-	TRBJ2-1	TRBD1	TGTGCCGCGGGACAGGGGGTATATAATGAGCAGTTCTTC	CAAGQGVYNEQFF
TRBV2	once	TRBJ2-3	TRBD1	TGTGCCACAGGGAGGGACAGGGGGCACGATACGCAGTATTTT	CATGRDRGHDTQYF
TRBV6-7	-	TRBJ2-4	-	TGTGCCAGCAGTTACCATTTTACGTTCGGGTTAGCCAAAAACATTCAGTACTTC	CASSYHFTFGLAKNIQYF
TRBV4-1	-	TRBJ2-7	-	TGCGCCAGCAGCCAAGTGGCCGGATGGGGCGATGACGTCTCCTACGAGCAGTACTTC	CASSQVAGWGDDVSYEQYF
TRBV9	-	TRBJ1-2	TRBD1	TGTGCCAGCAGCGATCGGACAGGCGTCCGTCGCGGCTACACCTTC	CASSDRTGVRRGYTF
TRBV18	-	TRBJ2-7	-	TGTGCCAGCTCACCGCTATTTACGACGGGGTACGAGCAGTACTTC	CASSPLFTTGYEQYF
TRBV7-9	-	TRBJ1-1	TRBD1	TGTGCCAGCAGGAAAACAGGGGGCGCAAGGAACACTGAAGCTTTCTTT	CASRKTGGARNTEAFF
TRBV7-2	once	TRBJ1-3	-	TGTGCCAGCAGCTTGGGGACACTCTCTGGAAACACCATATATTTT	CASSLGTLSGNTIYF
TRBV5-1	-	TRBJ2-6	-	TGCGCCAGCAGCTTGGGCAGCTCTGGGGCCAACGTCCTGACTTTC	CASSLGSSGANVLTF
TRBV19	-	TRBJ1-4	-	TGTGCCAGTAGAGAGACAGGAAATGAAAAACTGTTTTTT	CASRETGNEKLFF
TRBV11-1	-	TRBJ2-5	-	TGTGCCAGCAAACCGGGACACCCGAGGGTAGAAGAGACCCAGTACTTC	CASKPGHPRVEETQYF
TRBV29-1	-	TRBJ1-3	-	TGCATCGTAACAGCCTCTGGAAACACCATATATTTT	CIVTASGNTIYF
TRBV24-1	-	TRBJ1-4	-	TGTGCCACCAGTGATTCTGCGGGGGTTAATGAAAAACTGTTTTTT	CATSDSAGVNEKLFF
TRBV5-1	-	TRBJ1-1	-	TGCGCCAGCAGCTTGGACACCCCGGGTAACCCTTCTGAAGCTTTCTTT	CASSLDTPGNPSEAFF
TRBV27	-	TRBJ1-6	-	TGTGCCAGCAGTTTATTGGCGCAGGGGAATTCACCCCTCCACTTT	CASSLLAQGNSPLHF
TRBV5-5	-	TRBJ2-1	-	TGTGCCAGCAGTCTAAGACAGACCAACAATGAGCAGTTCTTC	CASSLRQTNNEQFF
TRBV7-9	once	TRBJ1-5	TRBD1	TGTGCCAGCAGCTCATCCGGGACAGGGCTTCGTCAGCCCCAGCATTTT	CASSSSGTGLRQPQHF
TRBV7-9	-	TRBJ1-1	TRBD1	TGTGCCAGCAGCTTGGGACAGAGGAACACTGAAGCTTTCTTT	CASSLGQRNTEAFF